These T cell receptor beta chains were read from a single sample in a study of blood T cell repertoires in COVID-19. Profiled with immunoSEQ multiplex PCR; TCRdb holds only in-frame clones, not every one. The table has about 180,000 clones, 86% seen once. The sample was peripheral blood. These receptors were taken from a woman under 40 with active or convalescent COVID-19. Each CDR3 is given with its conserved first and last residue. Fields, in order: J gene, clone size, D gene, V gene, CDR3 protein, CDR3 DNA. A D gene is named only where the DNA matches it firmly. Size values are once, few and many counts, or a class for expanded clones, and some rows have none.

j_gene: TRBJ1-2
abundance: NA
d_gene: TRBD1
v_gene: TRBV11-2
CDR3aa: CASSLRGTGDYGYTF
CDR3nt: TGTGCCAGCAGTCTTAGGGGTACAGGGGACTATGGCTACACCTTC

j_gene: TRBJ1-1
abundance: NA
d_gene: TRBD1
v_gene: TRBV5-6
CDR3aa: CASTPLTGGTEAFF
CDR3nt: TGTGCCAGCACCCCTCTGACAGGGGGCACTGAAGCTTTCTTT

j_gene: TRBJ1-4
abundance: NA
d_gene: NA
v_gene: TRBV2
CDR3aa: CASSGTLSTNEKLFF
CDR3nt: TGTGCCAGCAGCGGGACTTTATCAACTAATGAAAAACTGTTTTTT

j_gene: TRBJ1-2
abundance: NA
d_gene: TRBD1
v_gene: TRBV5-1
CDR3aa: CASSSGQVRDGYTF
CDR3nt: TGCGCCAGCAGCTCAGGACAGGTCCGGGATGGCTACACCTTC

j_gene: TRBJ2-1
abundance: NA
d_gene: TRBD1
v_gene: TRBV2
CDR3aa: CASSERMGDSYNEQFF
CDR3nt: TGTGCCAGCAGTGAAAGAATGGGGGACAGTTACAATGAGCAGTTCTTC

j_gene: TRBJ2-3
abundance: once
d_gene: NA
v_gene: TRBV19
CDR3aa: CASSPRPHTDTQYF
CDR3nt: TGTGCCAGTAGCCCTAGGCCCCACACAGATACGCAGTATTTT

j_gene: TRBJ1-2
abundance: NA
d_gene: NA
v_gene: TRBV5-1
CDR3aa: CASSLDYYGYTF
CDR3nt: TGCGCCAGCAGCTTGGACTACTATGGCTACACCTTC

j_gene: TRBJ1-2
abundance: once
d_gene: NA
v_gene: TRBV28
CDR3aa: CASSYTGIYGYTF
CDR3nt: TGTGCCAGCAGTTACACAGGGATCTATGGCTACACCTTC

j_gene: TRBJ2-2
abundance: NA
d_gene: TRBD1
v_gene: TRBV5-5
CDR3aa: CASRPDREDTGELFF
CDR3nt: TGTGCCAGCAGACCGGACAGGGAGGACACCGGGGAGCTGTTTTTT

j_gene: TRBJ1-2
abundance: NA
d_gene: TRBD1
v_gene: TRBV28
CDR3aa: CASSFGTGNYGYTF
CDR3nt: TGTGCCAGCAGTTTCGGGACAGGGAACTATGGCTACACCTTC

j_gene: TRBJ1-2
abundance: NA
d_gene: NA
v_gene: TRBV25-1
CDR3aa: CASSESGVFLYGYTF
CDR3nt: TGTGCCAGCAGTGAATCGGGGGTGTTCCTCTATGGCTACACCTTC

j_gene: TRBJ1-4
abundance: NA
d_gene: TRBD1
v_gene: TRBV28
CDR3aa: CASSLQGASEKLFF
CDR3nt: TGTGCCAGCAGTTTACAGGGGGCAAGTGAAAAACTGTTTTTT

j_gene: TRBJ2-1
abundance: few
d_gene: NA
v_gene: TRBV19
CDR3aa: CASSTSLEQFF
CDR3nt: TGTGCCAGTAGTACCAGTCTTGAGCAGTTCTTC

j_gene: TRBJ1-1
abundance: NA
d_gene: TRBD1
v_gene: TRBV5-4
CDR3aa: CASSMTGGVSFF
CDR3nt: TGTGCCAGCAGCATGACAGGGGGCGTATCTTTCTTT

j_gene: TRBJ2-4
abundance: NA
d_gene: NA
v_gene: TRBV27
CDR3aa: CASSILAGENIQYF
CDR3nt: TGTGCCAGCAGTATCTTGGCAGGGGAAAACATTCAGTACTTC

j_gene: TRBJ1-6
abundance: NA
d_gene: NA
v_gene: TRBV6-1
CDR3aa: CASRGRQQGSPLHF
CDR3nt: TGTGCCAGCCGTGGACGTCAGCAGGGTTCACCCCTCCACTTT

j_gene: TRBJ2-3
abundance: NA
d_gene: NA
v_gene: TRBV11-2
CDR3aa: CASSLDPAADTQYF
CDR3nt: TGTGCCAGCAGCTTAGATCCGGCGGCAGATACGCAGTATTTT

j_gene: TRBJ2-5
abundance: once
d_gene: NA
v_gene: TRBV6-5
CDR3aa: CASSYPGVEETQYF
CDR3nt: TGTGCCAGCAGTTACCCGGGGGTCGAAGAGACCCAGTACTTC

j_gene: TRBJ2-7
abundance: NA
d_gene: TRBD2
v_gene: TRBV4-1
CDR3aa: CASSQDSASGGYEQYF
CDR3nt: TGCGCCAGCAGCCAAGATTCGGCTAGCGGGGGCTACGAGCAGTACTTC

j_gene: TRBJ2-5
abundance: NA
d_gene: TRBD2
v_gene: TRBV7-9
CDR3aa: CASSRSGGAGETQYF
CDR3nt: TGTGCCAGCAGCCGTTCGGGAGGGGCCGGGGAGACCCAGTACTTC

j_gene: TRBJ2-2
abundance: once
d_gene: TRBD1
v_gene: TRBV11-2
CDR3aa: CASSLRVGGEAGELFF
CDR3nt: TGTGCCAGCAGCCTTCGGGTAGGGGGCGAGGCCGGGGAGCTGTTTTTT

j_gene: TRBJ1-6
abundance: NA
d_gene: TRBD1
v_gene: TRBV11-2
CDR3aa: CASSRLGTGGNSPLHF
CDR3nt: TGTGCCAGCAGCCGCCTCGGGACAGGGGGAAATTCACCCCTCCACTTT